These T cell receptor beta chains were read from a single sample in a study of graft-versus-host responses after intestinal transplantation. Sequenced by immunoSEQ multiplex PCR; TCRdb stores in-frame clones only, minus some. The sample contains 3,600 or so clones, roughly two thirds of which appear only once. Specimen: ileum tissue, collected 1,000 to 1,300 days after intestinal transplantation. Receptors were obtained from a human patient who received an intestinal transplant, so some T cells may come from the graft donor. Both conserved end residues are part of each CDR3. A D gene is named only where the DNA matches it firmly. Only some rows state a clone size, as once, few, many or a class for expanded clones.

D	J	V	size	CDR3	DNA
TRBD1	TRBJ1-4	TRBV18	.	CASSSTGQGNEKLFF	TGTGCCAGCTCGTCCACGGGACAGGGTAATGAAAAACTGTTTTTT
.	TRBJ1-5	TRBV27	few	CASKTVNQPQHF	TGTGCCAGTAAGACAGTTAATCAGCCCCAGCATTTT
.	TRBJ2-6	TRBV10-1	.	CAKGSGGVSGANVLTF	TGCGCCAAAGGTAGCGGCGGGGTCTCTGGGGCCAACGTCCTGACTTTC
.	TRBJ2-3	TRBV11-2	.	CASSLESYTDTQYF	TGTGCCAGCAGCTTAGAATCCTACACAGATACGCAGTATTTT
.	TRBJ1-1	TRBV30	large	CAYIPTRNTEAFF	TGTGCCTACATCCCCACCCGGAACACTGAAGCTTTCTTT
.	TRBJ2-1	TRBV19	.	CASSQVPGNEQFF	TGTGCCAGTTCGCAGGTACCGGGCAATGAGCAGTTCTTC
TRBD2	TRBJ2-7	TRBV5-1	.	CASSLEAGRYEQYF	TGCGCCAGCAGCTTGGAAGCGGGACGGTACGAGCAGTACTTC
.	TRBJ1-1	TRBV5-1	once	CASSTGRNTEAFF	TGCGCCAGCAGCACAGGACGGAACACTGAAGCTTTCTTT
.	TRBJ2-7	TRBV6-1	.	CASRGTTSSYEQYF	TGTGCCAGCAGGGGGACAACGAGCTCCTACGAGCAGTACTTC
TRBD1	TRBJ1-1	TRBV19	once	CASSRQGAVNTEAFF	TGTGCCAGTAGCCGACAGGGGGCGGTGAACACTGAAGCTTTCTTT
.	TRBJ2-7	TRBV27	.	CASSSGRGSYEQYF	TGTGCCAGCAGTTCTGGACGGGGCTCCTACGAGCAGTACTTC
.	TRBJ2-5	TRBV6-6	.	CASSYGGRTETQYF	TGTGCCAGCAGTTACGGGGGGAGAACGGAGACCCAGTACTTC
.	TRBJ1-4	TRBV5-6	few	CASRPQEDEKLFF	TGTGCCAGCAGGCCGCAGGAAGATGAAAAACTGTTTTTT
.	TRBJ2-6	TRBV7-8	once	CASSLVGVALSGANVLTF	TGTGCCAGCAGCTTAGTCGGGGTAGCTCTCTCTGGGGCCAACGTCCTGACTTTC
.	TRBJ1-5	TRBV27	few	CASSFTGGNQPQHF	TGTGCCAGCAGTTTTACAGGAGGCAATCAGCCCCAGCATTTT
.	TRBJ1-5	TRBV6-1	.	CASREFLAQPQHF	TGTGCCAGCAGAGAGTTCCTGGCTCAGCCCCAGCATTTT
TRBD1	TRBJ1-1	TRBV5-1	.	CASSQDRGGTEAFF	TGCGCCAGCAGCCAGGACAGGGGGGGCACTGAAGCTTTCTTT
.	TRBJ2-1	TRBV10-3	.	CAISELAGANEQFF	TGTGCCATCAGTGAGTTAGCTGGGGCGAATGAGCAGTTCTTC
.	TRBJ1-2	TRBV10-2	.	CASSDRKGYTF	TGCGCCAGCAGTGACCGAAAGGGCTACACCTTC
.	TRBJ1-1	TRBV11-3	.	CASSPRDATEAFF	TGTGCCAGCAGCCCGCGAGACGCCACTGAAGCTTTCTTT
.	TRBJ1-6	TRBV7-2	few	CASSLGQRSPLHF	TGTGCCAGCAGCTTAGGGCAGAGATCACCCCTCCACTTT
TRBD1	TRBJ2-6	TRBV6-1	.	CASGTGDSGANVLTF	TGTGCCAGCGGGACAGGGGACTCTGGGGCCAACGTCCTGACTTTC
.	TRBJ1-1	TRBV28	.	CASTYDGTRGTEAFF	TGTGCCAGCACCTACGATGGGACCCGAGGCACTGAAGCTTTCTTT
.	TRBJ2-2	TRBV11-3	.	CASSLGRGTNTGELFF	TGTGCCAGCAGCTTGGGCCGAGGGACGAACACCGGGGAGCTGTTTTTT
TRBD1	TRBJ2-4	TRBV19	.	CASSIARDRGYAKNIQYF	TGTGCCAGTAGTATTGCCCGGGACAGGGGGTATGCCAAAAACATTCAGTACTTC
TRBD2	TRBJ2-7	TRBV28	.	CASSPRTSGSYEQYF	TGTGCCAGCAGTCCTCGGACTAGCGGGAGTTACGAGCAGTACTTC
.	TRBJ1-4	TRBV30	.	CACNRAGGEKLFF	TGTGCCTGTAACAGGGCGGGGGGCGAAAAACTGTTTTTT
.	TRBJ2-1	TRBV7-2	.	CASSLTPGSGDEQFF	TGTGCCAGCAGCTTAACACCGGGATCGGGGGATGAGCAGTTCTTC
.	TRBJ1-1	TRBV4-1	.	CASSQDALEGGAVNTEAFF	TGCGCCAGCAGCCAAGATGCCCTGGAAGGCGGGGCCGTGAACACTGAAGCTTTCTTT
.	TRBJ2-1	TRBV4-1	.	CASSQVWLSYNEQFF	TGCGCCAGCAGCCAAGTGTGGTTGTCCTACAATGAGCAGTTCTTC
.	TRBJ1-5	TRBV6-1	.	CASSLRGSNQPQHF	TGTGCCAGCAGTCTCAGGGGAAGCAATCAGCCCCAGCATTTT
.	TRBJ2-2	TRBV9	.	CASSVALANTGELFF	TGTGCCAGCAGCGTAGCTCTGGCCAACACCGGGGAGCTGTTTTTT
.	TRBJ2-7	TRBV10-1	.	CASSEGVGREQYF	TGCGCCAGCAGTGAGGGTGTAGGGCGAGAGCAGTACTTC
.	TRBJ2-1	TRBV14	.	CASSVGPNNEQFF	TGTGCCAGCAGCGTCGGGCCCAATAATGAGCAGTTCTTC
.	TRBJ1-1	TRBV29-1	.	CSAVTSVNTEAFF	TGCAGCGCGGTTACGTCCGTTAACACTGAAGCTTTCTTT
.	TRBJ1-5	TRBV23-1	.	CASSQLETQPDQPQHF	TGCGCCAGCAGTCAATTGGAGACACAGCCCGATCAGCCCCAGCATTTT
.	TRBJ2-3	TRBV23-1	.	CASSQSVHPDTQYF	TGCGCCAGCAGTCAATCGGTACACCCAGATACGCAGTATTTT
.	TRBJ2-3	TRBV9	.	CASSVQGTDTQYF	TGTGCCAGCAGCGTTCAGGGGACAGATACGCAGTATTTT
.	TRBJ2-2	TRBV9	.	CASSVAPATGELFF	TGTGCCAGCAGCGTAGCCCCGGCCACCGGGGAGCTGTTTTTT
TRBD2	TRBJ2-1	TRBV5-1	once	CASSRQRGAYNEQFF	TGCGCCAGCAGCCGCCAGCGGGGGGCCTACAATGAGCAGTTCTTC
TRBD1	TRBJ2-2	TRBV28	large	CASRTDRAIPNTGELFF	TGTGCCAGCAGGACCGACAGGGCAATACCGAACACCGGGGAGCTGTTTTTT
TRBD2	TRBJ2-1	TRBV7-6	few	CASSLGVAGGGDEQFF	TGTGCCAGCAGCTTAGGTGTAGCGGGGGGTGGCGATGAGCAGTTCTTC
.	TRBJ2-3	TRBV21-1	.	CASSKGSGRAETDTQYF	TGTGCCAGCAGCAAAGGTAGCGGGAGGGCTGAGACAGATACGCAGTATTTT
.	TRBJ2-3	TRBV6-6	.	CASSYSDPLTDTQYF	TGTGCCAGCAGTTACTCGGACCCTCTCACAGATACGCAGTATTTT
TRBD1	TRBJ2-3	TRBV6-5	.	CASSRYGTETDTQYF	TGTGCCAGCAGCCGCTATGGGACAGAGACAGATACGCAGTATTTT
.	TRBJ1-1	TRBV4-1	few	CASSSPTLGQWNTEAFF	TGCGCCAGCAGCTCACCGACCCTCGGACAGTGGAACACTGAAGCTTTCTTT
TRBD2	TRBJ2-5	TRBV10-3	.	CAISELGRAGSETQYF	TGTGCCATCAGTGAGCTCGGGAGGGCCGGTTCGGAGACCCAGTACTTC
TRBD2	TRBJ2-4	TRBV18	.	CASSPLGSASGSPKNIQYF	TGTGCCAGCTCACCACTGGGGTCGGCTAGCGGGAGCCCCAAAAACATTCAGTACTTC
TRBD2	TRBJ2-7	TRBV5-1	once	CASSLSAGDYEQYF	TGCGCCAGCAGCTTATCAGCGGGGGACTACGAGCAGTACTTC
.	TRBJ2-7	TRBV6-5	once	CASRTDQGWPYEQYF	TGTGCCAGCAGAACCGATCAGGGTTGGCCCTACGAGCAGTACTTC
.	TRBJ2-1	TRBV10-2	.	CASSPDRLQFF	TGCGCCAGCAGTCCAGACAGACTGCAGTTCTTC